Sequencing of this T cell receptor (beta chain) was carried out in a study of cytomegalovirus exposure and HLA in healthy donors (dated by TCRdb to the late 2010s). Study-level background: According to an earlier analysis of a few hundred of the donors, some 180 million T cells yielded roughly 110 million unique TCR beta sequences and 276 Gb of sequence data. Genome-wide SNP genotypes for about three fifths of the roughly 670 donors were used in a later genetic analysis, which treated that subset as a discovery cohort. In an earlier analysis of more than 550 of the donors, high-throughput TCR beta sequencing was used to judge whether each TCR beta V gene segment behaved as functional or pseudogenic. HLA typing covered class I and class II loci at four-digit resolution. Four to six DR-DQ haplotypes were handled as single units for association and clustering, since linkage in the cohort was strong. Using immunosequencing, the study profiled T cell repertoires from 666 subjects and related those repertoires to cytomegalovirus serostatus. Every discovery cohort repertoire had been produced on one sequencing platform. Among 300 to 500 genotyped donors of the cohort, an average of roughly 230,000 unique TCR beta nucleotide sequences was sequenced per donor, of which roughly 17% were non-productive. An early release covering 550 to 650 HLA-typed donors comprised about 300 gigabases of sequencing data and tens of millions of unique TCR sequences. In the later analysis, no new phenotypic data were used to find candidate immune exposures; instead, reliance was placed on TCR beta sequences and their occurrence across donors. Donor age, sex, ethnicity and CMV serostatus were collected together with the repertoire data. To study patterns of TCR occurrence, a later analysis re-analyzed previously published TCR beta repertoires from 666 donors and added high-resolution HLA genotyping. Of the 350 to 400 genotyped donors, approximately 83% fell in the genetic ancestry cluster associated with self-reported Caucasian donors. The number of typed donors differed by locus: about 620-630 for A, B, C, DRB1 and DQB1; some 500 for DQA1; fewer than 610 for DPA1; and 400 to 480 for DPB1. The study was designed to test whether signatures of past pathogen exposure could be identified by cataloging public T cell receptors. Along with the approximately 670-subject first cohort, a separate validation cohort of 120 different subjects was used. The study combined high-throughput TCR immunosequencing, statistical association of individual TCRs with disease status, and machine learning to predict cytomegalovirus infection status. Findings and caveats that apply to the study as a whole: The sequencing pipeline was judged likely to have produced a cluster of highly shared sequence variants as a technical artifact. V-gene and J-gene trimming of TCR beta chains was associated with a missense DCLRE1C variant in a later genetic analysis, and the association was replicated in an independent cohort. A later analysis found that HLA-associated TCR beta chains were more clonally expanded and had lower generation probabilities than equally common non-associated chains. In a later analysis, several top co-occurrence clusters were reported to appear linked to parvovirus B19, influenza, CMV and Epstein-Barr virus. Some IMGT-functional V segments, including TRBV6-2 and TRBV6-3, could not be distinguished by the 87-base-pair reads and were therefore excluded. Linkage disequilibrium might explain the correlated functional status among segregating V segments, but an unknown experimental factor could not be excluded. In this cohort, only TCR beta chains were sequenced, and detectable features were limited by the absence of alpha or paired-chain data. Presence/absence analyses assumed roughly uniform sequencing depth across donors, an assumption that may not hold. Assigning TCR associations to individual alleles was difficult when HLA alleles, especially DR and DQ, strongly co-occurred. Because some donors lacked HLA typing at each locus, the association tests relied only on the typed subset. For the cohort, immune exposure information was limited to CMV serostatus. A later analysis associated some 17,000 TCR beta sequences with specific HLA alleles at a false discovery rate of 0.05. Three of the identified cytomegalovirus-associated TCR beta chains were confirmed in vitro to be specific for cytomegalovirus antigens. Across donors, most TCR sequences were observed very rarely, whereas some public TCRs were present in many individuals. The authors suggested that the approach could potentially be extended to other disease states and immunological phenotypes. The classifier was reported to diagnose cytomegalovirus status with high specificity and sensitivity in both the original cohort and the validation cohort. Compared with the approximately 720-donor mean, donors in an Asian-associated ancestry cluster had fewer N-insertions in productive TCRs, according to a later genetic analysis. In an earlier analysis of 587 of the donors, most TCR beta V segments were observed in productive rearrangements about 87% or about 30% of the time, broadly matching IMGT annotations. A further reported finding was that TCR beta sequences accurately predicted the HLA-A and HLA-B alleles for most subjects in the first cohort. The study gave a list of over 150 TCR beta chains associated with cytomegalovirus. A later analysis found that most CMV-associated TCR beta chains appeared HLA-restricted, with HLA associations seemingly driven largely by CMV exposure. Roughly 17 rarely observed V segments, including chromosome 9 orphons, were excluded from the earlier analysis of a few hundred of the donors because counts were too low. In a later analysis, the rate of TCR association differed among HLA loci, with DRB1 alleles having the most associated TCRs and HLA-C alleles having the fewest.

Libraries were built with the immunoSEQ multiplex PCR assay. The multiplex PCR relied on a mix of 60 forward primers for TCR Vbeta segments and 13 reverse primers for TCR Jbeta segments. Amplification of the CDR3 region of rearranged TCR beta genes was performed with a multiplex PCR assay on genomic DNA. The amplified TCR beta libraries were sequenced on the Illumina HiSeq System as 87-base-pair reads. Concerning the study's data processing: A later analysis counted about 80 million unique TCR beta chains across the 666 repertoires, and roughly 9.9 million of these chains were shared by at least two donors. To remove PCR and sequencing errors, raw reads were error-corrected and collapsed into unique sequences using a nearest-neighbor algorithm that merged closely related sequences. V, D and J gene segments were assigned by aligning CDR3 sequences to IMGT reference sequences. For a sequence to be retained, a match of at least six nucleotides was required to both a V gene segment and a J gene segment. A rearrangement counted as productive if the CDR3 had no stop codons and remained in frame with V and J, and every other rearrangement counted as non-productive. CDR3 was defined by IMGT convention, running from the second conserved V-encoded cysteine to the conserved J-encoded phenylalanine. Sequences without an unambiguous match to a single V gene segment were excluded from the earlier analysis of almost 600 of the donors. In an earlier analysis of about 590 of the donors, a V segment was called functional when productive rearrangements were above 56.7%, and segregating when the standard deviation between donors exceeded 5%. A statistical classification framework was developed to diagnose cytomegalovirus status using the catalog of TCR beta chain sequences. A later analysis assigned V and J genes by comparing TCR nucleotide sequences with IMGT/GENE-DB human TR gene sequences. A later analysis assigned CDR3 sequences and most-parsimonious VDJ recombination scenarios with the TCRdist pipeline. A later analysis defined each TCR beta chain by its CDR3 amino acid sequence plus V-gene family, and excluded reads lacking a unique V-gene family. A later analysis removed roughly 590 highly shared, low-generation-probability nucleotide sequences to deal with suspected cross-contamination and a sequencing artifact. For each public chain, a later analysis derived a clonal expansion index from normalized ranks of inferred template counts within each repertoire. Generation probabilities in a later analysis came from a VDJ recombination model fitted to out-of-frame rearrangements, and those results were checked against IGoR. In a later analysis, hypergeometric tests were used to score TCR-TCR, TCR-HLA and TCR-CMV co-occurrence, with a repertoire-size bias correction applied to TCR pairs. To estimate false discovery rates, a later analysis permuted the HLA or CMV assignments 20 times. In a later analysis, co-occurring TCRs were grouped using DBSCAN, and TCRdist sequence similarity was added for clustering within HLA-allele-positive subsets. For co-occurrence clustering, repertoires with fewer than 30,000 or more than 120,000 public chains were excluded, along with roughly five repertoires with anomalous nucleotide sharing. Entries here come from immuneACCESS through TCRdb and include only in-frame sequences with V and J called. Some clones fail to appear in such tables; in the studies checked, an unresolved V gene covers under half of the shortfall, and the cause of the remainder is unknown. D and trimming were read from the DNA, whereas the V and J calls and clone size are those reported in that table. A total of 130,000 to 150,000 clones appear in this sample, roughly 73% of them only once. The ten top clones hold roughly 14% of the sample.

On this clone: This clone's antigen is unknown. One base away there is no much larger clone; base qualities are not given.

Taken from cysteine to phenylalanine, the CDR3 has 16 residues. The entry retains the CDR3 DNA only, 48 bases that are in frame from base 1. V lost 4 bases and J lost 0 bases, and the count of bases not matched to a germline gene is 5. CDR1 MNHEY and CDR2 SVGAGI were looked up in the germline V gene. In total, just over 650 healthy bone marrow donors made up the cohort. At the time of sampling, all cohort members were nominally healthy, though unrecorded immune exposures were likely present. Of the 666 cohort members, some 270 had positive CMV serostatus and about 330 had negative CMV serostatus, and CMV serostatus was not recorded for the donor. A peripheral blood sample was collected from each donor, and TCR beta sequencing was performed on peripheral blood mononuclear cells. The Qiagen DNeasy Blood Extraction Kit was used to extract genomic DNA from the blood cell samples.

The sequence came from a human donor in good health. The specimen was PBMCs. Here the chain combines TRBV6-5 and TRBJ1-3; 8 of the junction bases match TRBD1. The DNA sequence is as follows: TGTGCCAGCAGTTGGACAGGGAGGAACTCTGGAAACACCATATATTTT. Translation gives CASSWTGRNSGNTIYF.